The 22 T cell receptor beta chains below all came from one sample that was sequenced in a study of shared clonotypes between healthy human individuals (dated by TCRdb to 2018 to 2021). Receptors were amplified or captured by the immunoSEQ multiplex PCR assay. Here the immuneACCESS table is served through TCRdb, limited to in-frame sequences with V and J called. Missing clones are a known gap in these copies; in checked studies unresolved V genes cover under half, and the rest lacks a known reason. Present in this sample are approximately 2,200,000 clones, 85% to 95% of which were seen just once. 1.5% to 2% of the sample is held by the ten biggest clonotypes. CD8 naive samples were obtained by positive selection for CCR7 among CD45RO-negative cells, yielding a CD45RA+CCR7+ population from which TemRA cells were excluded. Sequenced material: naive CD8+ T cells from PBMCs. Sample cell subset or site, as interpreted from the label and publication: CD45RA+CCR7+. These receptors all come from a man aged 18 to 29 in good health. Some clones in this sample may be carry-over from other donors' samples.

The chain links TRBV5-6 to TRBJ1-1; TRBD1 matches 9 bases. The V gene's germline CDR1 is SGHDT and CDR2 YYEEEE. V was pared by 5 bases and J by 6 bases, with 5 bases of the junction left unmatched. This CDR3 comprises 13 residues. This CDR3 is CASSWGQGPEAFF. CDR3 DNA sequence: TGTGCCAGCAGTTGGGGACAGGGACCTGAAGCTTTCTTT.

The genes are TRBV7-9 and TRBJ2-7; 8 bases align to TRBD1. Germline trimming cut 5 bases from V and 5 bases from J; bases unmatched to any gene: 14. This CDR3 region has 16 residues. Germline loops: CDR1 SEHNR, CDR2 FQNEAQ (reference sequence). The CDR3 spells CASSPRTGPTQDEQYF. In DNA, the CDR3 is TGTGCCAGCAGCCCCCGGACAGGGCCGACTCAGGACGAGCAGTACTTC.

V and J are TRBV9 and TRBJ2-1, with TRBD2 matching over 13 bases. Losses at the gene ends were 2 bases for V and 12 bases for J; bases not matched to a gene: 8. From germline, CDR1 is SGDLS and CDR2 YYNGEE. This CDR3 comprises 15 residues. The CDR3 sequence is CASSVGLAGAPGQFF. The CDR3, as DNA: TGTGCCAGCAGCGTTGGACTAGCGGGAGCCCCTGGGCAGTTCTTC.

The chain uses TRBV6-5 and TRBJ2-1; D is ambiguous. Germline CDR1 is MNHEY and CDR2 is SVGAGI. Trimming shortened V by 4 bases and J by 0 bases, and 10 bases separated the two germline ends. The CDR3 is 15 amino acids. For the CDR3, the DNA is TGTGCCAGCAGTTCGTGGGGAAGCTCCTACAATGAGCAGTTCTTC. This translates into CASSSWGSSYNEQFF.

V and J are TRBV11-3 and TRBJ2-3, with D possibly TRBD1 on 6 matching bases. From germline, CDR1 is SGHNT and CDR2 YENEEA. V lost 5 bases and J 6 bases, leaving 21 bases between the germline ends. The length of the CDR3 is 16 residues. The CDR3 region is CASSREGHRGEDTQYF. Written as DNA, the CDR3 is TGTGCCAGCAGCCGAGAGGGACATCGGGGTGAGGATACGCAGTATTTT.

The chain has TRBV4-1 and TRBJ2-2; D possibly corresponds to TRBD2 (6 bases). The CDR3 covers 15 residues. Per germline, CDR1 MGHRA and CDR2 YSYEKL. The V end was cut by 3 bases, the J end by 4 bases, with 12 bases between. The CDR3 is CASSHSGVGTGELFF. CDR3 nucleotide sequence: TGCGCCAGCAGCCACTCGGGGGTAGGCACCGGGGAGCTGTTTTTT.

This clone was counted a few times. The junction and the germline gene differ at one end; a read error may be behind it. The CDR3 region has the DNA TGTGCCAGCCGTTTAGTGGGGAGCAATCAGCCCCAGCATTTT. Encoded protein: CASRLVGSNQPQHF. The V gene is TRBV28, the J gene TRBJ1-5, with unresolved D. Germline CDR1 is MDHEN and CDR2 is SYDVKM. The CDR3 spans 14 residues.

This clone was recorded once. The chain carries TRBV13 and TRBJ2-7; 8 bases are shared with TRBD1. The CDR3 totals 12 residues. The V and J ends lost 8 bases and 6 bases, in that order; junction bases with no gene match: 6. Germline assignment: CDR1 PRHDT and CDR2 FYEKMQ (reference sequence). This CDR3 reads CASREQGAEQYF. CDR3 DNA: TGTGCCAGCCGCGAGCAGGGGGCCGAGCAGTACTTC.

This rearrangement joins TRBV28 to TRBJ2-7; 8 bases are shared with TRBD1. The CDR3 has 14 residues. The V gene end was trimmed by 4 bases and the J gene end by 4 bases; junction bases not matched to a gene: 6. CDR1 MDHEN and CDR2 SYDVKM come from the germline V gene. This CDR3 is CASSSTGGRYEQYF. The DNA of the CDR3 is TGTGCCAGCAGTTCTACAGGGGGGAGGTACGAGCAGTACTTC.

Here the CDR3 DNA reads TGTGCCAGCCCCCAAAGTGGCATTCAGTACTTC. This gives the protein CASPQSGIQYF. This chain joins TRBV6-1 and TRBJ2-4; no clear D gene. The germline CDR1 and CDR2 sequences are MNHNS and SASEGT. The V end lost 8 bases, the J end lost 9 bases, and 11 bases lay between the germline ends. The CDR3 contains 11 residues.

The chain's CDR3 is CASSLISRDYEQYF. The CDR3, as DNA: TGTGCCAGCAGCTTAATCTCTCGGGACTACGAGCAGTACTTC. The chain uses TRBV7-9 and TRBJ2-7, with a tentative D call TRBD2 (5 bases). Per germline, CDR1 SEHNR and CDR2 FQNEAQ (reference sequence). This CDR3 is 14 amino acids long. The germline V and J ends were trimmed by 2 bases and 3 bases, with 11 bases remaining between them.

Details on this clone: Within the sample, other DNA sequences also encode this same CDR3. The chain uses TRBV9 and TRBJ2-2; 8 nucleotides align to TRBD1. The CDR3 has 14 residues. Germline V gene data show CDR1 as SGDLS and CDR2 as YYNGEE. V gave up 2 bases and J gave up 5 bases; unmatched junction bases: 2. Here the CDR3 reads CASSVTGGTGELFF. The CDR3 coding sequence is TGTGCCAGCAGCGTCACAGGGGGGACCGGGGAGCTGTTTTTT.

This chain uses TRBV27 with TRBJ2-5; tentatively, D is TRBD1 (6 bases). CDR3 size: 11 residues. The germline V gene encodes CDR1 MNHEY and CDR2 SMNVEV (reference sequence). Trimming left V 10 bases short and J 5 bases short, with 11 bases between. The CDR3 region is CATRGPETQYF. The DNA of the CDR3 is TGTGCCACCAGGGGTCCGGAGACCCAGTACTTC.

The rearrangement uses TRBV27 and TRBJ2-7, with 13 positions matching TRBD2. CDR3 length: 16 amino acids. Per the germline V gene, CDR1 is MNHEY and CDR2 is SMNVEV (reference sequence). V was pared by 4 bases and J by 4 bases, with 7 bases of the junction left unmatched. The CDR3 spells CASSSLRTSGSYEQYF. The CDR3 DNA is TGTGCCAGCAGTTCCCTCCGGACTAGCGGGAGTTACGAGCAGTACTTC.

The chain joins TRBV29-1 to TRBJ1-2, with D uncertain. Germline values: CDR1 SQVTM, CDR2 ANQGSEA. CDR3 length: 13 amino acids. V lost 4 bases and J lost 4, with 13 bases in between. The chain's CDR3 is CSVGVPTGYGYTF. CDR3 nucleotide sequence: TGCAGCGTTGGGGTCCCGACGGGCTATGGCTACACCTTC.

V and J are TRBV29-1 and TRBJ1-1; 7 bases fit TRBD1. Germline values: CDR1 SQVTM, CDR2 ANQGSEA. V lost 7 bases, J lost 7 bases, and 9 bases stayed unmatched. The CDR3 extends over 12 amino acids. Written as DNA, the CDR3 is TGCAGCGGAAGGACAGGCCTCTTTGAAGCTTTCTTT. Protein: CSGRTGLFEAFF.

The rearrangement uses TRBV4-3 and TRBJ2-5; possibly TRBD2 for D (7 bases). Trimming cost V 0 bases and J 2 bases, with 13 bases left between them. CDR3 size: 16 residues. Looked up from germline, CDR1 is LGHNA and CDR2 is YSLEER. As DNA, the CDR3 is TGCGCCAGCAGCCAAGATGGGGGGAGGGGGCAAGAGACCCAGTACTTC. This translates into CASSQDGGRGQETQYF.

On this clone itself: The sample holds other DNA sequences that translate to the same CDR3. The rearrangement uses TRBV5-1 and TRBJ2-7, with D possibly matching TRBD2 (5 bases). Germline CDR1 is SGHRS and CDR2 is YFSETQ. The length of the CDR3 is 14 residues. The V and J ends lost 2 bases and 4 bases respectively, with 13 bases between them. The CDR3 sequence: CASSFTGVGYEQYF. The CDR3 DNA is TGCGCCAGCAGCTTCACCGGGGTAGGGTACGAGCAGTACTTC.

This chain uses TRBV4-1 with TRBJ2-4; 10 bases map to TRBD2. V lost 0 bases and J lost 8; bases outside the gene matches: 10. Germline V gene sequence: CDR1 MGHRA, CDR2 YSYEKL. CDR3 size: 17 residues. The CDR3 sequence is CASSQDRLAGVKYIQYF. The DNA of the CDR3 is TGCGCCAGCAGCCAAGATAGGCTAGCGGGAGTTAAGTACATTCAGTACTTC.

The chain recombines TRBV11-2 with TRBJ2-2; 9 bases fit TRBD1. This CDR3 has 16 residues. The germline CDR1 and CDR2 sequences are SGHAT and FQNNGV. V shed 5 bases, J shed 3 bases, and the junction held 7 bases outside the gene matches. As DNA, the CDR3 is TGTGCCAGCAGCCCCTTACAGGGGGCGGACACCGGGGAGCTGTTTTTT. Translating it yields CASSPLQGADTGELFF.

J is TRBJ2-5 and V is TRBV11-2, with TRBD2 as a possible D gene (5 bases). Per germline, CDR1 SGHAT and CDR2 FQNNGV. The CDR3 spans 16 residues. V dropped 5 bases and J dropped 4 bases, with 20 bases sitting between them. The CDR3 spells CASSPRRAPGVETQYF. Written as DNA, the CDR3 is TGTGCCAGCAGCCCCCGGCGGGCGCCCGGGGTAGAGACCCAGTACTTC.

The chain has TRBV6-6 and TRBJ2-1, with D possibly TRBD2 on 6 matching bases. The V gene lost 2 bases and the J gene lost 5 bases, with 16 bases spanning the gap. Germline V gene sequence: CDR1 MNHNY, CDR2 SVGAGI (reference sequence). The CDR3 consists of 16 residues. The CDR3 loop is CASSYVSGAADNEQFF. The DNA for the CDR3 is TGTGCCAGCAGTTACGTTTCGGGAGCAGCTGACAATGAGCAGTTCTTC.